This TCR beta chain is drawn from a study of cytomegalovirus exposure and HLA in healthy donors. Background on the study: Unique TCRs numbering roughly 80 million, obtained from HLA-typed donors, made up an early data release.

PCR amplification relied on 60 Vbeta primers (plus 13 Jbeta primers). Clones were read by immunoSEQ multiplex PCR, and TCRdb kept only the in-frame ones, dropping some. The table shows fewer than 250,000 clones, with approximately 82% occurring only once. The CDR3 runs 12 residues. V was cut by 10 bases and J by 1 base, with 10 bases left in between. Germline CDR1 reads ENHRY; CDR2 reads SYGVKD. The specimen was PBMCs. V and J are TRBV10-3 and TRBJ1-1, with D possibly being TRBD1 (6 bases). The receptor comes from a woman between 45 and 60 years old in good health and CMV-seropositive. The chain's CDR3 is CASRQENTEAFF. In DNA form, the CDR3 reads TGTGCCAGTCGACAGGAGAACACTGAAGCTTTCTTT.